These 20 T cell receptor beta chains were all obtained from the same sample, sequenced in a study of T cell changes during pregnancy in multiple sclerosis (dated by TCRdb to about 2019). Receptor libraries were prepared by the immunoSEQ multiplex PCR assay. Drawn from immuneACCESS, this table holds only the in-frame rearrangements with V and J called that TCRdb kept. Clones are partly lost; checked studies trace under half to an unresolved V gene and leave the rest unexplained. The sample data list tens of thousands of clones, and 93% of these were observed just once. 0.61% of the sample comes from the top ten. Sequencing used CD4+ T cells from peripheral blood mononuclear cells, obtained in the third trimester of pregnancy. Source of these receptors: a female donor with multiple sclerosis, enrolled in a pregnancy study.

The V call is TRBV6-1, the J call TRBJ1-4; D call uncertain. With 1 base removed from V and 5 bases from J, the gap between germline ends came to 8 bases. Per the germline V gene, CDR1 is MNHNS and CDR2 is SASEGT. The CDR3 has 14 amino acids. As DNA, the CDR3 is TGTGCCAGCAGTGAAGGACTCTTAAATGAAAAACTGTTTTTT. It encodes CASSEGLLNEKLFF.

The CDR3 sequence is CASSPFSSGGTSYEQYF. Written as DNA, the CDR3 is TGCGCCAGCAGCCCGTTCTCTAGCGGGGGTACCTCCTACGAGCAGTACTTC. The chain carries TRBV4-1 and TRBJ2-7, with TRBD2 identical over 10 bases. This CDR3 is built from 17 residues. V dropped 4 bases and J dropped 0; count of bases not matched to a gene: 9. CDR1 and CDR2 (germline): MGHRA, YSYEKL.

V gene TRBV7-3 combines with J gene TRBJ2-2; no clear D gene. CDR1 is SGHTA and CDR2 is FQGTGA in the germline V gene. V lost 5 bases to trimming and J lost 2 bases, with 3 bases between them. CDR3 size: 12 residues. DNA for the CDR3: TGTGCCAGCAGCCATAACACCGGGGAGCTGTTTTTT. Translating it yields CASSHNTGELFF.

V is TRBV7-7 and J is TRBJ2-3; TRBD2 is a possible D gene (5 bases). V lost 4 bases to trimming and J lost 6 bases, with 11 bases between them. Germline CDR1 reads SSHAT; CDR2 reads FNYEAQ (reference sequence). This CDR3 has 13 amino acids. CDR3 DNA sequence: TGTGCCAGCAGCTCCAGGACTGGCGATACGCAGTATTTT. Its protein is CASSSRTGDTQYF.

About this clone: At one boundary the junction diverges from the germline segment, which might be a read error. V and J are TRBV5-1 and TRBJ1-2, with 10 bases aligning to TRBD1. Germline V gives CDR1 SGHRS, CDR2 YFSETQ. The CDR3 runs to 16 residues. The CDR3, as DNA: TGCGCCAGCAGTTTGGCCGTGGGACAGGGGTTTAATGGCTACACCTTC. Amino acid sequence: CASSLAVGQGFNGYTF.

The rearrangement links TRBV19 to TRBJ1-1; D is uncertain. Trimming pared 4 bases from V and 0 bases from J, leaving 6 bases between. CDR3 length: 13 amino acids. In germline, CDR1 is LNHDA, CDR2 SQIVND (reference sequence). The CDR3 sequence: CASSTQMNTEAFF. In DNA form, the CDR3 reads TGTGCCAGTAGTACACAGATGAACACTGAAGCTTTCTTT.

This chain joins TRBV7-2 and TRBJ2-1; TRBD2 aligns across 8 bases. The CDR3 is 16 amino acids. After removal of 6 bases from V and 4 bases from J, the junction contained 11 bases not matched to a gene. Germline assignment: CDR1 SGHTA and CDR2 FQGNSA. The CDR3 loop is CASRTSASGLYNEQFF. The CDR3 DNA reads TGTGCCAGCAGGACTAGCGCCTCGGGCCTTTACAATGAGCAGTTCTTC.

This chain connects TRBV11-2 to TRBJ1-2, with D unclear. Trimming pared 2 bases from V and 8 bases from J, leaving 12 bases between. The CDR3 runs to 13 residues. Germline V gives CDR1 SGHAT, CDR2 FQNNGV. Written as DNA, the CDR3 is TGTGCCAGCAGCTTATCCCCGGCGGGGGGCTACACCTTC. Encoded protein: CASSLSPAGGYTF.

The rearrangement joins TRBV2 to TRBJ2-3; 11 bases are a match to TRBD2. This CDR3 is 16 amino acids long. V lost 6 bases to trimming and J lost 0 bases; unmatched junction nucleotides: 5. Germline-derived CDR1 and CDR2 are SNHLY and FYNNEI. CDR3 DNA: TGTGCCAGCAGGAAGGGACTAGCGGCTAGCACAGATACGCAGTATTTT. Translating it yields CASRKGLAASTDTQYF.

The CDR3, as DNA: TGCAGCGTTGGTCAGGGGGCGTCCGAGCAGTACTTC. As protein: CSVGQGASEQYF. This rearrangement joins TRBV29-1 to TRBJ2-7, with 8 bases lining up with TRBD1. This CDR3 is 12 amino acids long. V dropped 4 bases and J dropped 6; count of bases not matched to a gene: 5. Germline V gene lookup returns CDR1 SQVTM and CDR2 ANQGSEA.

The chain couples TRBV7-8 to TRBJ1-6, with D unresolved. This CDR3 contains 13 residues. From germline, CDR1 is SGHVS and CDR2 FQNEAQ. Deletions cut 5 bases from V and 10 bases from J, with 12 bases between. CDR3 in amino acids: CASSARVDSPLHF. The CDR3 nucleotides read TGTGCCAGCAGCGCCCGGGTAGACTCACCCCTCCACTTT.

The chain is built from TRBV13 and TRBJ1-2; D might be TRBD1 (5 bases). The germline gives CDR1 PRHDT, CDR2 FYEKMQ (reference sequence). This CDR3 contains 12 residues. V shed 2 bases and J shed 4 bases, with 5 bases lying between them. The CDR3 here is CASSLTGYGYTF. The CDR3 bases are TGTGCCAGCAGCTTAACAGGCTATGGCTACACCTTC.

CDR3: CASSSGSYTIYF. The CDR3 DNA sequence: TGTGCCAGCAGTTCAGGGTCATACACCATATATTTT. The chain recombines TRBV6-5 with TRBJ1-3; tentatively, D is TRBD1 (5 bases). The CDR3 is 12 amino acids. V lost 4 bases to trimming and J lost 8 bases, with 9 bases between them. Germline V gene lookup returns CDR1 MNHEY and CDR2 SVGAGI.

The V and J genes are TRBV2 and TRBJ1-2, with TRBD1 matching over 7 bases. The CDR3 runs to 13 residues. The V gene end was trimmed by 6 bases and the J gene end by 8 bases; junction bases not matched to a gene: 9. Germline CDR1 is SNHLY and CDR2 is FYNNEI. The chain's CDR3 is CASSPTGVGGYTF. The DNA for the CDR3 is TGTGCCAGCAGCCCTACAGGGGTGGGAGGCTACACCTTC.

The chain couples TRBV2 to TRBJ2-3; 7 nucleotides match TRBD2. V lost 0 bases, J lost 4 bases, and 13 bases stayed unmatched. In germline, CDR1 is SNHLY, CDR2 FYNNEI. CDR3 length equals 18 residues. CDR3 nucleotides: TGTGCCAGCAGTGAAGCGAGGATCCAAGGACTAGAAGCAGATACGCAGTATTTT. The encoded protein is CASSEARIQGLEADTQYF.

J is TRBJ1-4 and V is TRBV6-1; D gene unclear. Germline V gene data show CDR1 as MNHNS and CDR2 as SASEGT. This CDR3 has 15 amino acids. V gave up 1 base and J gave up 7 bases, with 13 bases separating them. The CDR3 region is CASSEGGWRTEKLFF. CDR3 bases: TGTGCCAGCAGTGAAGGAGGGTGGCGGACTGAAAAACTGTTTTTT.

CDR3 amino acids: CASSEDRFFYGYTF. CDR3 in DNA: TGTGCCAGCAGTGAGGACAGGTTTTTCTATGGCTACACCTTC. The chain employs TRBV6-1 and TRBJ1-2; 7 bases match TRBD1. This CDR3 has 14 residues. The trim removed 3 bases at V and 4 bases at J, leaving 5 bases unmatched. From germline, CDR1 is MNHNS and CDR2 SASEGT.

To note about this clone: Mismatch with germline at one junction end may stem from a read error. This sequence joins TRBV19 and TRBJ2-3; TRBD1 aligns across 7 bases. In germline, CDR1 is LNHDA, CDR2 SQIVND (reference sequence). CDR3 size: 14 residues. The CDR3 reads CATQTGLGTDTQYF. The CDR3, as DNA: TGTGCCACTCAGACAGGGCTAGGCACGGATACGCAGTATTTT.

The chain recombines TRBV9 with TRBJ2-2; unclear D gene. Germline lookup yields CDR1 SGDLS and CDR2 YYNGEE. Trimming stripped 4 bases from V and 7 bases from J, with 14 bases between. The length of the CDR3 is 14 residues. The CDR3, as DNA: TGTGCCAGCAGCCCCTCGGTCCGAAGCGGGGAGCTGTTTTTT. Protein product: CASSPSVRSGELFF.

The J gene is TRBJ2-5, the V gene TRBV6-6, with 11 nucleotides matching TRBD2. Losses at the gene ends were 0 bases for V and 5 bases for J; bases not matched to a gene: 5. Looked up from germline, CDR1 is MNHNY and CDR2 is SVGAGI (reference sequence). This CDR3 region has 16 residues. CDR3 residues: CASSYSTSGDGETQYF. The CDR3 DNA follows: TGTGCCAGCAGTTACTCGACTAGCGGGGACGGGGAGACCCAGTACTTC.